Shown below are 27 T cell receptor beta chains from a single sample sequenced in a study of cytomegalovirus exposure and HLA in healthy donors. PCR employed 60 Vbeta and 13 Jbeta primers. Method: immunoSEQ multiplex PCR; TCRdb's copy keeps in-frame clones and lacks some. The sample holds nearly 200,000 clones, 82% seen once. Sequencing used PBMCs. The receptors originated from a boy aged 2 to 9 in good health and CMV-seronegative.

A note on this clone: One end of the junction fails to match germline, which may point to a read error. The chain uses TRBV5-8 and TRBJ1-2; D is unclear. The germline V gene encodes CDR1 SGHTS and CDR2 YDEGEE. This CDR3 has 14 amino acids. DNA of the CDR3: TGTGCCAGCAGCTCCCTCCGGAGCCAGTTTGTACGGAACTTC. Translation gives CASSSLRSQFVRNF. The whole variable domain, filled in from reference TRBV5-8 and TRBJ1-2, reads EAGVTQSPTHLIKTRGQQATLRCSPISGHTSVYWYQQALGLGLQFLLWYDEGEERNRGNFPPRFSGRQFPNYSSELNVNALELEDSALYLCASSSLRSQFVRNFGSGTRLTVV.

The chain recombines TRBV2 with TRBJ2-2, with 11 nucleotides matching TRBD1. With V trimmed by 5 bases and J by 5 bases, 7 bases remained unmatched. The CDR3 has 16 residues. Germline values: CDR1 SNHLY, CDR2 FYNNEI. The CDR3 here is CASSSAGTGGTGELFF. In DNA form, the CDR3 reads TGTGCCAGCAGTTCGGCCGGGACAGGGGGAACCGGGGAGCTGTTTTTT.

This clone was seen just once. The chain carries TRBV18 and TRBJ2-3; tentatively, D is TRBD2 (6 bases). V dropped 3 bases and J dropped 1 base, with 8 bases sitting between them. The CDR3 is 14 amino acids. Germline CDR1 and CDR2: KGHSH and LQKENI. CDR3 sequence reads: CASSPRGGTDTQYF. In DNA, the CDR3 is TGTGCCAGCTCACCCCGCGGGGGCACAGATACGCAGTATTTT.

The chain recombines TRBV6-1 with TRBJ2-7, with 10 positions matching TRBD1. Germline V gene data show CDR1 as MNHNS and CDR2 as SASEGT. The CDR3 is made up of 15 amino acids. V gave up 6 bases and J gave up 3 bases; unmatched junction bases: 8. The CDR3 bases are TGTGCCAGCAGACTGGGGGACAGGGGTGGCTACGAGCAGTACTTC. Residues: CASRLGDRGGYEQYF.

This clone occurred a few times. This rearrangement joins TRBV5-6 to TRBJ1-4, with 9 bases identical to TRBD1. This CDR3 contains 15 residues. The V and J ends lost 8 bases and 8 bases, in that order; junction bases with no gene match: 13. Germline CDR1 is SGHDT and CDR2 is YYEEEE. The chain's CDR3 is CARTRGGTGREKLFF. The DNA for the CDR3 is TGTGCCAGGACCCGGGGGGGGACAGGGAGGGAAAAACTGTTTTTT.

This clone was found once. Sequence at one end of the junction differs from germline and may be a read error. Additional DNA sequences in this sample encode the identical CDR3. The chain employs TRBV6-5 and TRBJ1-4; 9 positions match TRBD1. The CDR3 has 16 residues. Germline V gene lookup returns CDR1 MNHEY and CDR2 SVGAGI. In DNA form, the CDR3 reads TGTGCCAGCAGCTACTCGGCCGGGACAGGGCATGAAAAACTGTTTTTT. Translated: CASSYSAGTGHEKLFF.

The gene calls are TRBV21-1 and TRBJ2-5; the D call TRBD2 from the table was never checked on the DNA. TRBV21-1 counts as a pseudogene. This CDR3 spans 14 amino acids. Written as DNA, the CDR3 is TGTGCCAGCAACGACGGGGGGGCCCAAGAGACCCAGTACTTC. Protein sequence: CASNDGGAQETQYF.

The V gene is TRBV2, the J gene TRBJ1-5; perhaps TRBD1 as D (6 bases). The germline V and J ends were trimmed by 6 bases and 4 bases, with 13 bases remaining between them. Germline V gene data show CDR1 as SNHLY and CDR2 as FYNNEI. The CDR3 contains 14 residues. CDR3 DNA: TGTGCCAGCAGCCTACAGGGAACGAATCAGCCCCAGCATTTT. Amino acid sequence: CASSLQGTNQPQHF.

The CDR3: CASSLTGALQETQYF. CDR3 nucleotides: TGTGCCAGCAGCTTAACGGGAGCGCTTCAGGAGACCCAGTACTTC. The gene calls are TRBV5-6 and TRBJ2-5; the D gene is possibly TRBD2 (6 bases). Trimming removed 2 bases at V and 5 bases at J, with 16 bases between. CDR1 is SGHDT, CDR2 YYEEEE, per germline. The CDR3 sequence is 15 residues long. Full variable domain (remainder filled in from reference TRBV5-6 and TRBJ2-5): DAGVTQSPTHLIKTRGQQVTLRCSPKSGHDTVSWYQQALGQGPQFIFQYYEEEERQRGNFPDRFSGHQFPNYSSELNVNALLLGDSALYLCASSLTGALQETQYFGPGTRLLVL.

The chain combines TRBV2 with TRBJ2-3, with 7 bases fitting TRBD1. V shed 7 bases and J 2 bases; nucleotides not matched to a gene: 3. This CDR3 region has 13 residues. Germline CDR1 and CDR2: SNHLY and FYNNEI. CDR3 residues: CASKGAYTDTQYF. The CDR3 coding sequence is TGTGCCAGCAAGGGGGCATACACAGATACGCAGTATTTT.

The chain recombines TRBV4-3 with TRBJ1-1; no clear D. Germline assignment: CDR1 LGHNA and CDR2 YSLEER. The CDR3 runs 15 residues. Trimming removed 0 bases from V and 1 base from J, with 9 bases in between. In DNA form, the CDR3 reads TGCGCCAGCAGCCAAGATGTCGTAAAGAACACTGAAGCTTTCTTT. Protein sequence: CASSQDVVKNTEAFF.

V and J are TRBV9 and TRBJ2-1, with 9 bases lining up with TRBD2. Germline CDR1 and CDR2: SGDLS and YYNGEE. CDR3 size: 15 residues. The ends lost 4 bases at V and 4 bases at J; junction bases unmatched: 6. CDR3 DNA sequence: TGTGCCAGCAGCTCGAGCGGGGGGTCGTACAATGAGCAGTTCTTC. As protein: CASSSSGGSYNEQFF.

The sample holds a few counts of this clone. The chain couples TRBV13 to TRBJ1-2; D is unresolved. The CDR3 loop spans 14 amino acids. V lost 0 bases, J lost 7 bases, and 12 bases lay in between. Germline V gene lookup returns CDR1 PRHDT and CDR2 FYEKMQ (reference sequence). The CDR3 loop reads CASSLGRVGSGYTF. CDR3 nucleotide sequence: TGTGCCAGCAGCTTAGGCCGGGTGGGGAGTGGCTACACCTTC.

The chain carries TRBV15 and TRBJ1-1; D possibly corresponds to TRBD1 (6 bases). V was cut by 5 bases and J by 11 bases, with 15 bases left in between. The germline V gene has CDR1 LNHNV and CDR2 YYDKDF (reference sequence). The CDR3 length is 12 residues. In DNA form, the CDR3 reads TGTGCCACCAGCCGAGGGGCGACAGGCGCTTTCTTT. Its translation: CATSRGATGAFF. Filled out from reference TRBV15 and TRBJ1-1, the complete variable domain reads DAMVIQNPRYQVTQFGKPVTLSCSQTLNHNVMYWYQQKSSQAPKLLFHYYDKDFNNEADTPDNFQSRRPNTSFCFLDIRSPGLGDTAMYLCATSRGATGAFFGQGTRLTVV.

CDR3 protein: CASSYSRDRAFF. The CDR3 DNA follows: TGTGCCAGCAGTTACTCCCGGGACAGAGCTTTCTTT. This chain joins TRBV6-6 and TRBJ1-1; 7 bases map to TRBD1. After removal of 0 bases from V and 10 bases from J, the junction contained 2 bases not matched to a gene. Germline V gene sequence: CDR1 MNHNY, CDR2 SVGAGI (reference sequence). CDR3 size: 12 residues.

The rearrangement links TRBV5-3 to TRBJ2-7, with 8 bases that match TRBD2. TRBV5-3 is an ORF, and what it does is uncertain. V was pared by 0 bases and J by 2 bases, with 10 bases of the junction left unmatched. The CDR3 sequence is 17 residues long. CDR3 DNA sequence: TGTGCCAGAAGCTTGGGCAGTCGGGGGGGCGGAGCCTACGAGCAGTACTTC. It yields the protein CARSLGSRGGGAYEQYF.

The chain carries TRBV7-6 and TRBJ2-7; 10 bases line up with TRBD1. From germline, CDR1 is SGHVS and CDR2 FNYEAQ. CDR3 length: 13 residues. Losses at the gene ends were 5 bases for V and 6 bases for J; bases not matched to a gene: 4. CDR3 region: CASSTRTGGEQYF. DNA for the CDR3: TGTGCCAGCAGCACACGGACAGGGGGCGAGCAGTACTTC.

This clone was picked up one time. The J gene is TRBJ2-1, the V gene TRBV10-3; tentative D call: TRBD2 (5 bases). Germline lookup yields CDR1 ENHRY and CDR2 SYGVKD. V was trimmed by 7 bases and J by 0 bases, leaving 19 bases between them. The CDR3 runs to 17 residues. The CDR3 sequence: CAITAGGVTSSYNEQFF. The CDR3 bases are TGTGCCATCACCGCCGGCGGAGTCACTAGCTCCTACAATGAGCAGTTCTTC.

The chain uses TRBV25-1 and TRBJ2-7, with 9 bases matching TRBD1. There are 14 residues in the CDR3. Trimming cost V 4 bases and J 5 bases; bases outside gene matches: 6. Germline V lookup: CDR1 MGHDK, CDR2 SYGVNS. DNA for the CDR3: TGTGCCAGCAGTGCAGGGACAGGGATCGACGAGCAGTACTTC. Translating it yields CASSAGTGIDEQYF.

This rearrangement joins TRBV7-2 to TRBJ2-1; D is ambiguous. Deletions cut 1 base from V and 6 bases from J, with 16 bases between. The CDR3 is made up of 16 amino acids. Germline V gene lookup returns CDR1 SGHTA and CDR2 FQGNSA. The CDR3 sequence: CASSLVTAVRSNEQFF. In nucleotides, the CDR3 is TGTGCCAGCAGCTTAGTAACGGCTGTTCGGAGCAATGAGCAGTTCTTC.

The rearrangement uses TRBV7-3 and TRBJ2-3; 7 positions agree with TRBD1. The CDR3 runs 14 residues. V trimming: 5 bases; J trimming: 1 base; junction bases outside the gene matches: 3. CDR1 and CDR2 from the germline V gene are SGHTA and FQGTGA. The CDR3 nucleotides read TGTGCCAGCAGCCCAACAGGGGGCACAGATACGCAGTATTTT. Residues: CASSPTGGTDTQYF.

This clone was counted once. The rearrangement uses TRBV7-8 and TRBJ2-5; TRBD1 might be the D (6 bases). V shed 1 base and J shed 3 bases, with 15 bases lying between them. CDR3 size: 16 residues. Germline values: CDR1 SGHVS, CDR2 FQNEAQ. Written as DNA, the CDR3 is TGTGCCAGCAGCTTAGTATACAGGGCTCGGAAAGAGACCCAGTACTTC. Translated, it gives CASSLVYRARKETQYF.

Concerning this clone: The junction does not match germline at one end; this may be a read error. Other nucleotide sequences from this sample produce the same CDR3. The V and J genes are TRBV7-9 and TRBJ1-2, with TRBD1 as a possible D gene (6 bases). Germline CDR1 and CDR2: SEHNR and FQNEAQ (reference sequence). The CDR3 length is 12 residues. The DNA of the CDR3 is TGTGCCAGCAGTTTAGGGGGGGATGGCTACACCTTC. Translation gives CASSLGGDGYTF.

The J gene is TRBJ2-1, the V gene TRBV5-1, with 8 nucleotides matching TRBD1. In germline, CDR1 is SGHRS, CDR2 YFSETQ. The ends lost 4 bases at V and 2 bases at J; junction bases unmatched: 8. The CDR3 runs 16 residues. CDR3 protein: CASSVGGQAAYNEQFF. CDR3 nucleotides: TGCGCCAGCAGCGTGGGGGGACAGGCCGCCTACAATGAGCAGTTCTTC.

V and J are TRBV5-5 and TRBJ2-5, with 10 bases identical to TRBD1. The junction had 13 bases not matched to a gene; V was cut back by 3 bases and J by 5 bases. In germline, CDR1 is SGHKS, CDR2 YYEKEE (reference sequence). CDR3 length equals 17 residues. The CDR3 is CASSSPVQTGGLETQYF. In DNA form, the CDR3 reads TGTGCCAGCAGCTCCCCGGTCCAGACAGGGGGCCTGGAGACCCAGTACTTC.

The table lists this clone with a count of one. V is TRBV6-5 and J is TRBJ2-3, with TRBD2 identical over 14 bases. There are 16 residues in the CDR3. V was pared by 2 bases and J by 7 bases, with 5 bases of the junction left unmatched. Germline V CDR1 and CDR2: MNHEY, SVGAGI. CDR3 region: CASSYRTSGGTHTQYF. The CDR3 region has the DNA TGTGCCAGCAGTTACAGGACTAGCGGGGGGACACATACGCAGTATTTT.

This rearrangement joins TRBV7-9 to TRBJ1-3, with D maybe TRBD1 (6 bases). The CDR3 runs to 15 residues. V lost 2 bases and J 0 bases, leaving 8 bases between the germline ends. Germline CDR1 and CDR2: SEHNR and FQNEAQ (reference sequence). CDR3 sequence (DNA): TGTGCCAGCAGCTTAAGGGGGAACTCTGGAAACACCATATATTTT. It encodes CASSLRGNSGNTIYF.